These 30 T cell receptor beta chains share one sample of origin, sequenced in a study of CD4 T cell repertoires in COVID-19. Method: immunoSEQ multiplex PCR; TCRdb's copy keeps in-frame clones and lacks some. The sample carries 23,000 or so clones, around 87% recorded once. No culture step preceded sequencing of the ex vivo isolated memory T cells. The sample here was central memory CD4+ T cells from blood, taken before the COVID-19 pandemic. Source of these receptors: a human donor who had COVID-19.

The DNA for the CDR3 is TGTGCCAGCAGTTTACAGGGCACTCAGCCCCAGCATTTT. This sequence encodes CASSLQGTQPQHF. The V gene is TRBV28, the J gene TRBJ1-5, with D maybe TRBD1 (5 bases). The CDR3 spans 13 residues. Trimming pared 2 bases from V and 6 bases from J, leaving 8 bases between. Germline loops: CDR1 MDHEN, CDR2 SYDVKM.

This chain links TRBV6-1 with TRBJ1-2; 11 nucleotides agree with TRBD1. J lost 4 bases, V lost 6 bases, and 7 bases had no gene match. The CDR3 runs to 15 residues. Germline loops: CDR1 MNHNS, CDR2 SASEGT. For the CDR3, the DNA is TGTGCCAGCAGCCTCGGACAGGGGGCGGTCTATGGCTACACCTTC. Encoded protein: CASSLGQGAVYGYTF.

Here the CDR3 reads CASSFLGELFF. The CDR3 DNA reads as TGTGCCAGCAGCTTTCTCGGGGAGCTGTTTTTT. The chain links TRBV14 to TRBJ2-2; D gene uncertain. Per the germline V gene, CDR1 is SGHDN and CDR2 is FVKESK. CDR3 length: 11 residues. With 5 bases removed from V and 7 bases from J, the gap between germline ends came to 5 bases.

The rearrangement links TRBV5-1 to TRBJ2-6, with 8 bases that match TRBD1. After removal of 1 base from V and 4 bases from J, the junction contained 4 bases not matched to a gene. The CDR3 is made up of 16 amino acids. The germline V gene has CDR1 SGHRS and CDR2 YFSETQ. CDR3 residues: CASSLQGAGGANVLTF. The CDR3 bases are TGCGCCAGCAGCTTGCAGGGGGCTGGAGGGGCCAACGTCCTGACTTTC.

V usage is TRBV28 and J usage is TRBJ2-3; TRBD2 is a possible D gene (6 bases). This CDR3 has 15 amino acids. Germline lookup yields CDR1 MDHEN and CDR2 SYDVKM. The ends were cut back, 2 bases at V and 3 bases at J, with 12 bases in the middle. The CDR3 region has the DNA TGTGCCAGCAGTTTAGGGGGACTCAGGACAGATACGCAGTATTTT. This encodes CASSLGGLRTDTQYF.

The CDR3 protein is CASASGSPAETQYF. The CDR3 region has the DNA TGTGCCAGCGCAAGCGGGAGTCCAGCAGAGACCCAGTACTTC. V usage is TRBV7-2 and J usage is TRBJ2-5; 8 nucleotides agree with TRBD2. V dropped 8 bases and J dropped 4; count of bases not matched to a gene: 9. CDR1 is SGHTA and CDR2 is FQGNSA in the germline V gene. The CDR3 has 14 residues.

The chain has TRBV5-6 and TRBJ1-2; D not certain. The CDR3 totals 12 residues. The germline gives CDR1 SGHDT, CDR2 YYEEEE. V lost 5 bases and J 3 bases, leaving 8 bases between the germline ends. CDR3 region: CASSLQYYGYTF. CDR3 DNA sequence: TGTGCCAGCAGTTTACAGTACTATGGCTACACCTTC.

With regard to this clone: One junction end disagrees with the germline gene, perhaps due to a read error. The J gene is TRBJ1-2, the V gene TRBV5-4; possible D gene TRBD1, 5 bases. The CDR3 sequence is 12 residues long. The germline V gene has CDR1 SGHNT and CDR2 YYREEE (reference sequence). The chain's CDR3 is CASSRSGAGLNF. The CDR3 DNA reads as TGTGCCAGCAGCCGATCCGGGGCTGGACTAAACTTC.

The chain links TRBV6-1 to TRBJ2-7; 9 positions agree with TRBD1. This CDR3 is 15 amino acids long. Per germline, CDR1 MNHNS and CDR2 SASEGT. V lost 7 bases and J lost 3; bases outside the gene matches: 10. The CDR3 here is CASTSGATGGYEQYF. CDR3 DNA sequence: TGTGCCAGCACTTCCGGGGCGACAGGGGGCTACGAGCAGTACTTC.

CDR3: CASSQDPPGHKNEKLFF. The DNA of the CDR3 is TGCGCCAGCAGCCAAGACCCCCCGGGACACAAAAATGAAAAACTGTTTTTT. This chain joins TRBV4-1 and TRBJ1-4, with a tentative D call TRBD1 (6 bases). V shed 0 bases and J shed 5 bases, with 16 bases lying between them. There are 17 residues in the CDR3. Germline-derived CDR1 and CDR2 are MGHRA and YSYEKL.

This rearrangement joins TRBV5-1 to TRBJ2-5; 8 nucleotides match TRBD2. Germline CDR1 reads SGHRS; CDR2 reads YFSETQ. The CDR3 has 14 residues. V lost 0 bases, J lost 5 bases, and 3 bases stayed unmatched. CDR3 DNA sequence: TGCGCCAGCAGCTTGGTTGCTAGCGGGGAGACCCAGTACTTC. Its translation is CASSLVASGETQYF.

This chain connects TRBV19 to TRBJ2-2; a possible D gene is TRBD2 (5 bases). The V end was cut by 7 bases, the J end by 1 base, with 16 bases between. Germline V gene data show CDR1 as LNHDA and CDR2 as SQIVND (reference sequence). CDR3 length: 16 residues. In nucleotides, the CDR3 is TGTGCCAGTATCGATATTAGCGTTGGGAACACCGGGGAGCTGTTTTTT. Translated: CASIDISVGNTGELFF.

The chain links TRBV29-1 to TRBJ2-3; D is perhaps TRBD1 (6 bases). The germline gives CDR1 SQVTM, CDR2 ANQGSEA. There are 14 residues in the CDR3. The ends were cut back, 5 bases at V and 2 bases at J, with 14 bases in the middle. The CDR3 region has the DNA TGCAGCGTTCTTCCGGGACATCTCACAGATACGCAGTATTTT. This codes for CSVLPGHLTDTQYF.

The chain employs TRBV11-2 and TRBJ2-1; 12 positions match TRBD2. The germline V gene has CDR1 SGHAT and CDR2 FQNNGV. This CDR3 is built from 17 residues. V trimming: 2 bases; J trimming: 4 bases; junction bases outside the gene matches: 6. CDR3 bases: TGTGCCAGCAGCTTACTAGCGGGAGGGCCAACTTACAATGAGCAGTTCTTC. Translation gives CASSLLAGGPTYNEQFF.

The chain is built from TRBV18 and TRBJ2-7, with TRBD2 as a possible D gene (6 bases). CDR1 and CDR2 from the germline V gene are KGHSH and LQKENI. Between the trimmed V and J ends, which lost 3 bases and 0 bases, there was a span of 9 bases. CDR3 length equals 14 residues. CDR3 protein: CASSPRRDSYEQYF. CDR3 DNA: TGTGCCAGCTCACCGAGGCGGGACTCCTACGAGCAGTACTTC.

CDR3 bases: TGTGCCAGCAGTTATAATGGAGGTGGCACTGAAGCTTTCTTT. Its protein product is CASSYNGGGTEAFF. This chain joins TRBV6-5 and TRBJ1-1, with D hard to call. Germline V gene data show CDR1 as MNHEY and CDR2 as SVGAGI. The CDR3 loop spans 14 amino acids. V was cut by 3 bases and J by 4 bases, with 12 bases left in between.

The chain has TRBV7-9 and TRBJ2-1; a possible D gene is TRBD2 (6 bases). Deletions cut 6 bases from V and 4 bases from J, with 10 bases between. This CDR3 has 13 residues. CDR1 is SEHNR, CDR2 FQNEAQ, per germline (reference sequence). CDR3 sequence: CASSWGVYNEQFF. In DNA, the CDR3 is TGTGCCAGCAGTTGGGGGGTGTACAATGAGCAGTTCTTC.

The rearrangement uses TRBV11-1 and TRBJ2-3; 8 nucleotides agree with TRBD2. The V gene's germline CDR1 is SGHAT and CDR2 FQDESV (reference sequence). The CDR3 spans 19 residues. V trimming: 2 bases; J trimming: 0 bases; junction bases outside the gene matches: 13. In DNA form, the CDR3 reads TGTGCCAGCAGCTTAATGCGGGGGGAAATCGGCCTTAGCACAGATACGCAGTATTTT. Translating it yields CASSLMRGEIGLSTDTQYF.

The rearrangement uses TRBV11-1 and TRBJ2-5; 13 bases are shared with TRBD2. Germline trimming cut 4 bases from V and 10 bases from J; bases unmatched to any gene: 18. The CDR3 has 18 amino acids. CDR1 is SGHAT and CDR2 is FQDESV in the germline V gene (reference sequence). The CDR3 coding sequence is TGTGCCAGCAGCTCTCAGACTAGCGGGAGGACCTTTAAGGGTGACCAGTACTTC. It specifies CASSSQTSGRTFKGDQYF.

This chain joins TRBV29-1 and TRBJ2-3; D is possibly TRBD1 (5 bases). This CDR3 is 12 amino acids long. Trimming cost V 7 bases and J 4 bases, with 12 bases left between them. The germline CDR1 and CDR2 sequences are SQVTM and ANQGSEA. DNA for the CDR3: TGCAGCGAGGGCAGGGCGGCAGATACGCAGTATTTT. It yields the protein CSEGRAADTQYF.

The gene calls are TRBV5-6 and TRBJ1-1; D remains ambiguous. This CDR3 spans 12 amino acids. Trimming took off 4 bases at V and 4 bases at J, with 8 bases between the two ends. Germline CDR1 and CDR2: SGHDT and YYEEEE. In DNA form, the CDR3 reads TGTGCCAGCAGCCGAGATCTCACTGAAGCTTTCTTT. Its translation: CASSRDLTEAFF.

The chain couples TRBV4-1 to TRBJ2-1; TRBD2 aligns across 10 bases. The V gene's germline CDR1 is MGHRA and CDR2 YSYEKL. J was trimmed by 3 bases and V by 0 bases; bases with no gene match: 5. The CDR3 runs 17 residues. The CDR3 loop is CASSQDRGTSDYNEQFF. CDR3 DNA: TGCGCCAGCAGCCAAGATCGGGGGACTAGCGACTACAATGAGCAGTTCTTC.

The rearrangement links TRBV30 to TRBJ1-2; D gene uncertain. Trimming took off 1 base at V and 10 bases at J, with 10 bases between the two ends. Germline lookup yields CDR1 GTSNPN and CDR2 SVGIG (reference sequence). There are 11 residues in the CDR3. CDR3 nucleotides: TGTGCCTGGAGTGCCGGTGCCAACTACACCTTC. It codes for CAWSAGANYTF.

In this sample, this clone turned up a few times. J is TRBJ1-2 and V is TRBV27; D remains ambiguous. V lost 2 bases to trimming and J lost 5 bases, with 15 bases between them. Germline V CDR1 and CDR2: MNHEY, SMNVEV (reference sequence). This CDR3 is built from 15 residues. The CDR3 DNA sequence: TGTGCCAGCAGTTTAGAGGGAGGACGGCAATATGGCTACACCTTC. This encodes CASSLEGGRQYGYTF.

The chain carries TRBV2 and TRBJ2-4; 8 bases match TRBD2. The CDR3 contains 14 residues. With V trimmed by 6 bases and J by 4 bases, 5 bases remained unmatched. Germline loops: CDR1 SNHLY, CDR2 FYNNEI. This chain's CDR3 is CASRPLAEKNIQYF. The CDR3 DNA sequence: TGTGCCAGCAGACCACTAGCGGAGAAAAACATTCAGTACTTC. The full variable domain, in which reference TRBV2 and TRBJ2-4 provide the parts outside the CDR3, is EPEVTQTPSHQVTQMGQEVILRCVPISNHLYFYWYRQILGQKVEFLVSFYNNEISEKSEIFDDQFSVERPDGSNFTLKIRSTKLEDSAMYFCASRPLAEKNIQYFGAGTRLSVL.

The count of this clone is one. The gene calls are TRBV5-4 and TRBJ2-7; TRBD1 matches at 9 bases. The V gene end was trimmed by 2 bases and the J gene end by 4 bases; junction bases not matched to a gene: 10. This CDR3 spans 16 amino acids. CDR1 is SGHNT, CDR2 YYREEE, per germline (reference sequence). The CDR3 here is CASSFSSDRGRYEQYF. The CDR3 DNA is TGTGCCAGCAGCTTTTCAAGTGACAGGGGGAGGTACGAGCAGTACTTC.

This clone has just a few counts. The V gene is TRBV5-6, the J gene TRBJ1-4, with unresolved D. This CDR3 spans 16 amino acids. CDR1 and CDR2 (germline): SGHDT, YYEEEE. V shed 3 bases and J shed 0 bases, with 12 bases lying between them. The CDR3, as DNA: TGTGCCAGCAGCTCGAGCCCGGGGTCAACTAATGAAAAACTGTTTTTT. Amino acid sequence: CASSSSPGSTNEKLFF.

The chain is built from TRBV15 and TRBJ2-7; D might be TRBD2 (5 bases). V was pared by 3 bases and J by 4 bases, with 13 bases between. CDR1 is LNHNV and CDR2 is YYDKDF in the germline V gene (reference sequence). The CDR3 is 14 amino acids. This CDR3 reads CATSRKGEVYEQYF. The CDR3 bases are TGTGCCACCAGCAGGAAGGGAGAAGTGTACGAGCAGTACTTC.

In its sample, this clone was seen a few times. V usage is TRBV6-1 and J usage is TRBJ1-3, with a tentative D call TRBD1 (5 bases). The V gene lost 3 bases and the J gene lost 9 bases, with 12 bases spanning the gap. Germline assignment: CDR1 MNHNS and CDR2 SASEGT. The CDR3 contains 13 residues. Written as DNA, the CDR3 is TGTGCCAGCAGTGAGCACCGCGGGGGCACCATATATTTT. Translated, it gives CASSEHRGGTIYF.

This clone has just one count. The chain is built from TRBV30 and TRBJ1-2, with 7 nucleotides matching TRBD1. CDR1 is GTSNPN, CDR2 SVGIG, per germline (reference sequence). CDR3 length: 14 amino acids. The J segment lost 3 bases and the V segment lost 2 bases, leaving 6 bases of the junction unmatched. The CDR3 here is CAWSQQGHHYGYTF. The CDR3 coding sequence is TGTGCCTGGAGTCAACAGGGGCACCACTATGGCTACACCTTC.